The 30 T cell receptor beta chains given below trace back to one sample, sequenced in a study of T cell responses to AZD1222 COVID-19 vaccine. Data came from immunoSEQ multiplex PCR; TCRdb stores just in-frame clones and leaves some out. Of approximately 140,000 clones in the sample, over 85% were seen once. Source: peripheral blood, taken on day 0 of AZD1222 vaccination. The origin of the receptors is an adult in good health.

The chain links TRBV29-1 to TRBJ2-7; D gene unclear. CDR1 and CDR2 (germline): SQVTM, ANQGSEA. Trimming removed 1 base from V and 0 bases from J, with 7 bases in between. The CDR3 spans 13 residues. CDR3 in amino acids: CSVEAPDSYEQYF. The CDR3 region has the DNA TGCAGCGTTGAAGCGCCGGACTCCTACGAGCAGTACTTC.

This clone occurred a few times. This chain links TRBV12-5 with TRBJ1-5; D is undetermined. There are 14 residues in the CDR3. Germline V CDR1 and CDR2: LGHNT, FRNRAP. The ends were cut back, 5 bases at V and 0 bases at J, with 8 bases in the middle. The CDR3 coding sequence is TGTGCTAGTGGTGGGGATTATAGCAATCAGCCCCAGCATTTT. Residues: CASGGDYSNQPQHF.

The chain combines TRBV6-5 with TRBJ1-6; D is possibly TRBD1 (5 bases). V lost 7 bases to trimming and J lost 14 bases, with 12 bases between them. The CDR3 length is 11 residues. Germline CDR1 and CDR2: MNHEY and SVGAGI. The CDR3 protein is CASTRQRSLHF. The CDR3, as DNA: TGTGCCAGCACTAGACAGAGATCCCTCCACTTT.

The chain is built from TRBV6-2 or TRBV6-3 and TRBJ1-2; a possible D gene is TRBD1 (5 bases). The CDR3 extends over 15 amino acids. Germline V gene sequence: CDR1 MNHEY, CDR2 SVGEGT. Trimming removed 5 bases from V and 4 bases from J, with 17 bases in between. The CDR3 is CASSAGGTLLYGYTF. The CDR3 bases are TGTGCCAGCAGTGCCGGAGGGACCCTTCTCTATGGCTACACCTTC.

The chain is built from TRBV7-9 and TRBJ1-1, with TRBD1 identical over 8 bases. J gave up 5 bases and V 5 bases, and 7 bases lay outside the gene matches. The germline V gene encodes CDR1 SEHNR and CDR2 FQNEAQ (reference sequence). This CDR3 has 14 residues. The CDR3 loop reads CASSDTGGGTEAFF. As DNA, the CDR3 is TGTGCCAGCAGCGACACAGGGGGTGGGACTGAAGCTTTCTTT.

The gene calls are TRBV28 and TRBJ1-2; a possible D gene is TRBD1 (5 bases). This CDR3 has 14 amino acids. The germline V gene has CDR1 MDHEN and CDR2 SYDVKM. V was pared by 4 bases and J by 4 bases, with 13 bases between. The CDR3 protein is CASSSAGDRYGYTF. The CDR3 DNA reads as TGTGCCAGCAGTTCTGCGGGGGACCGCTATGGCTACACCTTC.

This clone has only one observation. This chain uses TRBV28 with TRBJ2-1; a possible D gene is TRBD2 (6 bases). Trimming cost V 6 bases and J 8 bases, with 11 bases left between them. Germline V CDR1 and CDR2: MDHEN, SYDVKM. This CDR3 spans 12 amino acids. The chain's CDR3 is CASSPTGDEQFF. The CDR3 nucleotides are TGTGCCAGCAGCCCCACGGGGGATGAGCAGTTCTTC.

The genes are TRBV29-1 and TRBJ1-1; D is undetermined. The germline V gene has CDR1 SQVTM and CDR2 ANQGSEA. Between the trimmed V and J ends, which lost 4 bases and 1 base, there was a span of 7 bases. The length of the CDR3 is 12 residues. CDR3 nucleotides: TGCAGCGTTGGTATATGGAACACTGAAGCTTTCTTT. As protein: CSVGIWNTEAFF.

The chain is built from TRBV13 and TRBJ1-1; the D is unclear. The CDR3 extends over 14 amino acids. The V gene's germline CDR1 is PRHDT and CDR2 FYEKMQ (reference sequence). V was clipped by 0 bases and J by 2 bases, with 7 bases between them. The CDR3 DNA sequence: TGTGCCAGCAGCTTAGGCCCAGTCAACACTGAAGCTTTCTTT. Translating it yields CASSLGPVNTEAFF. The variable domain in full, with the rest retrieved from reference TRBV13 and TRBJ1-1, is AAGVIQSPRHLIKEKRETATLKCYPIPRHDTVYWYQQGPGQDPQFLISFYEKMQSDKGSIPDRFSAQQFSDYHSELNMSSLELGDSALYFCASSLGPVNTEAFFGQGTRLTVV.

The rearrangement uses TRBV13 and TRBJ2-2; 7 bases fit TRBD2. The V gene end was trimmed by 5 bases and the J gene end by 3 bases; junction bases not matched to a gene: 6. The CDR3 spans 15 residues. The germline V gene has CDR1 PRHDT and CDR2 FYEKMQ (reference sequence). CDR3 sequence (DNA): TGTGCCAGCAGCAACGGCGGGAGATACACCGGGGAGCTGTTTTTT. It encodes CASSNGGRYTGELFF.

The table lists this clone with a count of one. The DNA of the CDR3 is TGTGCCAGCAGCCCCTTTAGGCAGGGTGCTTTTACCTACGAGCAGTACTTC. Translation gives CASSPFRQGAFTYEQYF. The chain uses TRBV5-6 and TRBJ2-7, with D tentatively TRBD1 (5 bases). Germline-derived CDR1 and CDR2 are SGHDT and YYEEEE. Between the trimmed V and J ends, which lost 4 bases and 2 bases, there was a span of 22 bases. This CDR3 region has 17 residues.

V and J are TRBV2 and TRBJ1-5; tentative D call: TRBD1 (5 bases). Germline lookup yields CDR1 SNHLY and CDR2 FYNNEI. Trimming left V 5 bases short and J 1 base short, with 15 bases between. The CDR3 length is 16 residues. CDR3 nucleotide sequence: TGTGCCAGCAGTAAATGGGAGCGGGGGAGCAATCAGCCCCAGCATTTT. This translates into CASSKWERGSNQPQHF. Complete variable domain (other parts from reference TRBV2 and TRBJ1-5): EPEVTQTPSHQVTQMGQEVILRCVPISNHLYFYWYRQILGQKVEFLVSFYNNEISEKSEIFDDQFSVERPDGSNFTLKIRSTKLEDSAMYFCASSKWERGSNQPQHFGDGTRLSIL.

The chain combines TRBV19 with TRBJ2-7, with 8 nucleotides matching TRBD1. The V gene's germline CDR1 is LNHDA and CDR2 SQIVND (reference sequence). The CDR3 spans 15 residues. J was trimmed by 3 bases and V by 5 bases; bases with no gene match: 9. In nucleotides, the CDR3 is TGTGCCAGTAGTGACAGGGGTAGCGGATACTACGAGCAGTACTTC. Protein sequence: CASSDRGSGYYEQYF.

This chain joins TRBV7-2 and TRBJ1-6; possibly TRBD1 for D (5 bases). Trimming pared 1 base from V and 9 bases from J, leaving 13 bases between. Germline assignment: CDR1 SGHTA and CDR2 FQGNSA. The length of the CDR3 is 15 residues. Here the CDR3 reads CASSLGGEGSSPLHF. CDR3 bases: TGTGCCAGCAGCTTAGGAGGGGAGGGTAGTTCACCCCTCCACTTT.

The chain employs TRBV7-2 and TRBJ1-2; 10 bases agree with TRBD1. The germline V gene has CDR1 SGHTA and CDR2 FQGNSA. The ends lost 0 bases at V and 10 bases at J; junction bases unmatched: 2. The length of the CDR3 is 13 residues. CDR3 region: CASSLAGTGDYTF. Written as DNA, the CDR3 is TGTGCCAGCAGCTTAGCCGGGACAGGGGACTACACCTTC. The full variable domain, rest sourced from reference TRBV7-2 and TRBJ1-2, is GAGVSQSPSNKVTEKGKDVELRCDPISGHTALYWYRQSLGQGLEFLIYFQGNSAPDKSGLPSDRFSAERTGGSVSTLTIQRTQQEDSAVYLCASSLAGTGDYTFGSGTRLTVV.

This chain links TRBV6-6 with TRBJ2-1, with D uncertain. CDR3 length: 15 amino acids. Trimming removed 4 bases at V and 5 bases at J, with 15 bases between. The germline gives CDR1 MNHNY, CDR2 SVGAGI (reference sequence). CDR3 in amino acids: CASSFGEEVNNEQFF. Here the CDR3 DNA reads TGTGCCAGCAGTTTTGGCGAAGAGGTGAACAATGAGCAGTTCTTC.

This clone was seen only once. This sequence joins TRBV7-9 and TRBJ2-1; TRBD2 aligns across 9 bases. Germline V lookup: CDR1 SEHNR, CDR2 FQNEAQ (reference sequence). The CDR3 is 13 residues long. After removal of 11 bases from V and 7 bases from J, the junction contained 9 bases not matched to a gene. The CDR3 loop reads CASRGGRANEQFF. CDR3 bases: TGTGCCTCCCGGGGCGGGAGGGCAAATGAGCAGTTCTTC.

The V gene is TRBV5-1, the J gene TRBJ2-1; the D is unclear. In germline, CDR1 is SGHRS, CDR2 YFSETQ. The CDR3 contains 13 residues. V lost 4 bases and J lost 4, with 9 bases in between. CDR3: CASSPDIYNEQFF. CDR3 bases: TGCGCCAGCAGCCCTGACATATACAATGAGCAGTTCTTC.

The V call is TRBV19, the J call TRBJ1-3; the D is unclear. CDR1 is LNHDA, CDR2 SQIVND, per germline (reference sequence). The V end lost 3 bases, the J end lost 5 bases, and 14 bases lay between the germline ends. This CDR3 comprises 15 residues. The chain's CDR3 is CASSITGMDRNTIYF. The CDR3 DNA reads as TGTGCCAGTAGTATTACCGGAATGGACCGAAACACCATATATTTT.

In this sample, this clone turned up a few times. The chain links TRBV11-2 to TRBJ1-6; 8 bases line up with TRBD1. This CDR3 has 14 residues. The junction had 5 bases not matched to a gene; V was cut back by 6 bases and J by 7 bases. CDR1 SGHAT and CDR2 FQNNGV come from the germline V gene. This CDR3 is CASRLTGGNSPLHF. The CDR3 DNA follows: TGTGCCAGCAGGCTTACAGGGGGAAATTCACCCCTCCACTTT.

V usage is TRBV19 and J usage is TRBJ2-1; a possible D gene is TRBD1 (6 bases). The CDR3 loop spans 14 amino acids. Germline loops: CDR1 LNHDA, CDR2 SQIVND (reference sequence). Trimming removed 10 bases from V and 3 bases from J, with 16 bases in between. CDR3 sequence (DNA): TGTGCCAACACAAAAACAGGGAGCTACAATGAGCAGTTCTTC. Translating it yields CANTKTGSYNEQFF.

The V call is TRBV7-9, the J call TRBJ2-7; D is unresolved. The CDR3 is 12 residues long. Germline assignment: CDR1 SEHNR and CDR2 FQNEAQ (reference sequence). The germline V and J ends were trimmed by 6 bases and 0 bases, with 6 bases remaining between them. The CDR3 sequence: CASSPSSYEQYF. The CDR3 nucleotides are TGTGCCAGCAGTCCCTCCTCCTACGAGCAGTACTTC.

This chain links TRBV5-1 with TRBJ2-3, with TRBD2 identical over 12 bases. CDR1 is SGHRS, CDR2 YFSETQ, per germline. The trim removed 5 bases at V and 0 bases at J, leaving 4 bases unmatched. The CDR3 contains 16 residues. CDR3 bases: TGCGCCAGCAGACTAGCGGGAGGCCCTAGCACAGATACGCAGTATTTT. Translation gives CASRLAGGPSTDTQYF. The variable domain in full, completed from reference TRBV5-1 and TRBJ2-3, reads KAGVTQTPRYLIKTRGQQVTLSCSPISGHRSVSWYQQTPGQGLQFLFEYFSETQRNKGNFPGRFSGRQFSNSRSEMNVSTLELGDSALYLCASRLAGGPSTDTQYFGPGTRLTVL.

This clone was counted a single time. The rearrangement links TRBV4-3 to TRBJ1-2; D is perhaps TRBD1 (5 bases). V was trimmed by 0 bases and J by 4 bases, leaving 9 bases between them. Germline V lookup: CDR1 LGHNA, CDR2 YSLEER. The CDR3 runs to 14 residues. CDR3 nucleotide sequence: TGCGCCAGCAGCCAAGATTGGGGCGGCTATGGCTACACCTTC. This codes for CASSQDWGGYGYTF.

The V and J genes are TRBV7-9 and TRBJ2-5; tentatively, D is TRBD1 or TRBD2 (6 bases each). The CDR3 loop spans 15 amino acids. Between the trimmed V and J ends, which lost 1 base and 4 bases, there was a span of 13 bases. In germline, CDR1 is SEHNR, CDR2 FQNEAQ (reference sequence). CDR3 in DNA: TGTGCCAGCAGCTTAGAGGGGGGCAAGTTAGAGACCCAGTACTTC. It translates to CASSLEGGKLETQYF.

This clone was counted between two and nine times. The gene calls are TRBV6-5 and TRBJ2-7; D possibly corresponds to TRBD2 (6 bases). Per the germline V gene, CDR1 is MNHEY and CDR2 is SVGAGI. The V gene lost 7 bases and the J gene lost 0 bases, with 16 bases spanning the gap. The CDR3 length is 15 residues. The CDR3 protein is CASKRGGVSSYEQYF. Here the CDR3 DNA reads TGTGCCAGCAAGAGAGGCGGGGTGAGCTCCTACGAGCAGTACTTC.

The chain uses TRBV19 and TRBJ2-2; D is unclear. Trimming cost V 8 bases and J 5 bases, with 6 bases left between them. The CDR3 loop spans 11 amino acids. Germline CDR1 and CDR2: LNHDA and SQIVND (reference sequence). CDR3 in DNA: TGTGCCAGTCCCTCAACCGGGGAGCTGTTTTTT. It translates to CASPSTGELFF.

This clone was detected only a few times. The gene calls are TRBV19 and TRBJ1-5; D perhaps matches TRBD1 (5 bases). Germline CDR1 reads LNHDA; CDR2 reads SQIVND (reference sequence). The CDR3 is 15 residues long. V lost 3 bases and J lost 0, with 9 bases in between. The CDR3 is CASSMGQYSNQPQHF. CDR3 sequence (DNA): TGTGCCAGTAGTATGGGGCAGTATAGCAATCAGCCCCAGCATTTT.

J is TRBJ2-3 and V is TRBV7-2, with 9 bases matching TRBD1. The V and J ends lost 4 bases and 4 bases, in that order; junction bases with no gene match: 6. The CDR3 totals 15 residues. Germline V gene lookup returns CDR1 SGHTA and CDR2 FQGNSA. The CDR3 loop reads CASSSDRGVADTQYF. For the CDR3, the DNA is TGTGCCAGCAGCTCGGACAGGGGAGTAGCAGATACGCAGTATTTT.

CDR3 sequence reads: CASSPDMNTEAFF. DNA for the CDR3: TGTGCCAGCAGCCCGGACATGAACACTGAAGCTTTCTTT. The chain carries TRBV5-6 and TRBJ1-1, with a weak D call TRBD1 (5 bases). V lost 4 bases and J lost 0, with 7 bases in between. Looked up from germline, CDR1 is SGHDT and CDR2 is YYEEEE. The CDR3 totals 13 residues.